This T cell receptor (beta chain) was observed in a study of human T cells and chemical hapten exposure. At the level of the study: Sensitization used 2% DPC on about 2 cm by about 2 cm upper inner arm skin. The variation in per-sample TCR yields arose mainly from small differences in pooled library volumes. Findings of the study overall: Donors, who had alopecia, may show an immune response that differs from healthy people's.

This clonotype was detected only a few times. Its target is not known. Stated time point: pre-sensitization, week 0. Treatment indicated: therapeutic diphenylcyclopropenone sensitization with weekly scalp DPC. Suited to DPC and affected by alopecia, the donors ranged from 18 to 70 years old. MiXCR was run by TCRdb on the RACE reads, yielding one entry per CDR3 protein. The profile shows about 350,000 distinct CDR3 sequences, over 5% of them singletons. The sample in question was whole blood, obtained in connection with sensitization to the hapten diphenylcyclopropenone (DPC). The clonotype was recovered from a young woman with alopecia areata. Some clones in this sample may be carry-over from other donors' samples.

This CDR3 reads CSARSYYEQYF. In DNA form, the CDR3 reads TGCAGTGCTAGGTCCTATTACGAGCAGTACTTC. V is TRBV20-1 and J is TRBJ2-7; D unclear. The CDR3 is 11 residues long. Germline assignment: CDR1 DFQATT and CDR2 SNEGSKA (reference sequence). The V and J ends lost 3 bases and 4 bases respectively, with 7 bases between them.